This T cell receptor (beta chain) was profiled in a study of T cell responses to AZD1222 COVID-19 vaccine. General study points: Spike-spanning, vaccine-associated CD4 TCRs were dominant at 160-218 and 743-854. Just six AZD1222 recipients were seropositive at baseline. All repertoire sampling was performed exclusively after the peak T cell response. Unmutated variant regions are reportedly targeted by nearly half of spike-specific TCRs.

With respect to this clone: Its target is unknown.

The V end was cut by 1 base, the J end by 2 bases, with 11 bases between. Germline V CDR1 and CDR2: SQVTM, ANQGSEA. The CDR3 totals 14 residues. The protocol was immunoSEQ multiplex PCR, while the TCRdb copy is restricted to in-frame clones and leaves out a portion. The sample carries around 130,000 clones, about 93% recorded once. The chain links TRBV29-1 to TRBJ2-5; a weak D match, TRBD2 (7 bases). The source of this sequence is an adult who received the MenACWY meningococcal vaccine as a control. The sequenced sample was peripheral blood, obtained 28 days after the second dose of the MenACWY control vaccine. CDR3 protein: CSVEARGAQETQYF. The CDR3 DNA reads as TGCAGCGTTGAAGCCCGGGGGGCACAAGAGACCCAGTACTTC.